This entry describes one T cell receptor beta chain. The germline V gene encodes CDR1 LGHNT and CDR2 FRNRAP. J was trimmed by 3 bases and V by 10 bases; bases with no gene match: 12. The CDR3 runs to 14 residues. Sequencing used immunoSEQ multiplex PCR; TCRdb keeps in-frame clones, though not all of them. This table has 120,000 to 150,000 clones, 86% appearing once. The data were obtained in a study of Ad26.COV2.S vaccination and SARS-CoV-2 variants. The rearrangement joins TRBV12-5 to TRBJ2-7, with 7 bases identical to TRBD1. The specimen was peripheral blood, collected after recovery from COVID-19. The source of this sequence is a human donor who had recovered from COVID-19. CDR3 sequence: CATAPGTAIYEQYF. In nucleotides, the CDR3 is TGTGCTACCGCCCCCGGGACAGCAATCTACGAGCAGTACTTC.